The rows below give T cell receptor beta chains drawn from one sample of a study of T cell responses to AZD1222 COVID-19 vaccine. Data came from immunoSEQ multiplex PCR; TCRdb stores just in-frame clones and leaves some out. The repertoire includes approximately 150,000 clones, 91% of them detected once, and under 1.5% sits in the top ten. Sequenced material: peripheral blood, taken 28 days after the second AZD1222 dose. All receptors derive from an adult who received the AZD1222 COVID-19 vaccine. CDR3s include the opening cysteine and the closing phenylalanine or tryptophan. The order of the fields is CDR3 length, V gene, J gene, D gene, CDR3 protein. The D gene is left open where the match is weak.

cdr3_length: 15; v_call: TRBV19; j_call: TRBJ2-1; d_call: TRBD1; cdr3_aa: CASVSSGQAHNEQFF
cdr3_length: 14; v_call: TRBV6-2/TRBV6-3; j_call: TRBJ1-2; d_call: NA; cdr3_aa: CASSYLTNNYGYTF
cdr3_length: 14; v_call: TRBV4-2; j_call: TRBJ2-1; d_call: TRBD2; cdr3_aa: CASKPAGEAGEQFF
cdr3_length: 13; v_call: TRBV6-1; j_call: TRBJ1-4; d_call: NA; cdr3_aa: CASSDRQVQKLFF
cdr3_length: 15; v_call: TRBV3-1/TRBV3-2; j_call: TRBJ2-7; d_call: TRBD2; cdr3_aa: CASRHHSGSPHEQYF
cdr3_length: 14; v_call: TRBV28; j_call: TRBJ1-6; d_call: NA; cdr3_aa: CASSTGQGTPPLHF
cdr3_length: 17; v_call: TRBV5-1; j_call: TRBJ2-3; d_call: TRBD2; cdr3_aa: CASSLKSTSGRTDTQYF
cdr3_length: 15; v_call: TRBV19; j_call: TRBJ1-5; d_call: NA; cdr3_aa: CASIPQGRGNQPQHF
cdr3_length: 15; v_call: TRBV11-2; j_call: TRBJ2-2; d_call: TRBD1; cdr3_aa: CASSPWTGLEGELFF
cdr3_length: 17; v_call: TRBV27; j_call: TRBJ1-2; d_call: NA; cdr3_aa: CASSLIPVAGRYYGYTF
cdr3_length: 14; v_call: TRBV28; j_call: TRBJ1-3; d_call: NA; cdr3_aa: CASSSSGSGNTIYF
cdr3_length: 12; v_call: TRBV7-3; j_call: TRBJ2-4; d_call: NA; cdr3_aa: CASSPGMGIQYF
cdr3_length: 15; v_call: TRBV27; j_call: TRBJ1-5; d_call: NA; cdr3_aa: CASSFGRGDNQPQHF
cdr3_length: 15; v_call: TRBV7-2; j_call: TRBJ2-5; d_call: NA; cdr3_aa: CASSAGAGLGETQYF
cdr3_length: 12; v_call: TRBV5-1; j_call: TRBJ2-7; d_call: TRBD2; cdr3_aa: CASSMTSGSKYF
cdr3_length: 12; v_call: TRBV5-1; j_call: TRBJ2-5; d_call: NA; cdr3_aa: CASSREEETQYF
cdr3_length: 14; v_call: TRBV27; j_call: TRBJ1-3; d_call: NA; cdr3_aa: CASRKGWPGNTIYF
cdr3_length: 11; v_call: TRBV6-5; j_call: TRBJ1-1; d_call: NA; cdr3_aa: CASSELVRAFF
cdr3_length: 14; v_call: TRBV19; j_call: TRBJ2-7; d_call: NA; cdr3_aa: CASSISTDGYEQYF
cdr3_length: 19; v_call: TRBV6-1; j_call: TRBJ2-2; d_call: TRBD2; cdr3_aa: CASSGGLAGGLLAPGELFF
cdr3_length: 17; v_call: TRBV18; j_call: TRBJ1-2; d_call: NA; cdr3_aa: CASSPFTGRQENYGYTF
cdr3_length: 14; v_call: TRBV11-2; j_call: TRBJ2-1; d_call: NA; cdr3_aa: CASSLGLSYNEQFF
cdr3_length: 16; v_call: TRBV5-1; j_call: TRBJ2-2; d_call: TRBD2; cdr3_aa: CASSLGVAGVTGELFF
cdr3_length: 14; v_call: TRBV15; j_call: TRBJ2-1; d_call: TRBD1; cdr3_aa: CATSPSDRRNEQFF
cdr3_length: 16; v_call: TRBV5-1; j_call: TRBJ2-1; d_call: TRBD2; cdr3_aa: CASSLAEAGARNEQFF
cdr3_length: 16; v_call: TRBV9; j_call: TRBJ1-3; d_call: NA; cdr3_aa: CASSVTGTTHGNTIYF
cdr3_length: 18; v_call: TRBV10-3; j_call: TRBJ1-1; d_call: NA; cdr3_aa: CAISDSYQFKGGNTEAFF
cdr3_length: 15; v_call: TRBV7-3; j_call: TRBJ2-5; d_call: NA; cdr3_aa: CASSLIGGGPETQYF
cdr3_length: 12; v_call: TRBV6-5; j_call: TRBJ2-7; d_call: TRBD2; cdr3_aa: CASSLPSGEQYF
cdr3_length: 16; v_call: TRBV7-3; j_call: TRBJ2-2; d_call: TRBD1; cdr3_aa: CASSSTGGRGTGELFF
cdr3_length: 14; v_call: TRBV9; j_call: TRBJ1-2; d_call: NA; cdr3_aa: CASSVEMGFYGYTF
cdr3_length: 17; v_call: TRBV6-1; j_call: TRBJ1-5; d_call: NA; cdr3_aa: CASSAEPPRRASQPQHF
cdr3_length: 15; v_call: TRBV18; j_call: TRBJ2-3; d_call: TRBD2; cdr3_aa: CASSMTSGSTDTQYF
cdr3_length: 16; v_call: TRBV2; j_call: TRBJ2-7; d_call: TRBD2; cdr3_aa: CASRDLGTRGNYEQYF
cdr3_length: 18; v_call: TRBV25-1; j_call: TRBJ2-2; d_call: NA; cdr3_aa: CASSEYWGAGTNTGELFF
cdr3_length: 16; v_call: TRBV5-1; j_call: TRBJ1-1; d_call: TRBD1; cdr3_aa: CASSLGGVTGGTEAFF
cdr3_length: 15; v_call: TRBV5-1; j_call: TRBJ1-4; d_call: TRBD1; cdr3_aa: CASSAGTGVREKLFF
cdr3_length: 13; v_call: TRBV28; j_call: TRBJ1-1; d_call: NA; cdr3_aa: CASQTTVPGEAFF
cdr3_length: 15; v_call: TRBV4-1; j_call: TRBJ2-7; d_call: NA; cdr3_aa: CASSQVNRRSYEQYF
cdr3_length: 12; v_call: TRBV11-2; j_call: TRBJ2-7; d_call: NA; cdr3_aa: CASSLLPPQQYF
cdr3_length: 15; v_call: TRBV18; j_call: TRBJ1-4; d_call: NA; cdr3_aa: CASSKDITRGEKLFF
cdr3_length: 14; v_call: TRBV18; j_call: TRBJ1-1; d_call: NA; cdr3_aa: CASSQTDSDTEAFF
cdr3_length: 14; v_call: TRBV19; j_call: TRBJ2-7; d_call: NA; cdr3_aa: CASSDRPNSFEQYF
cdr3_length: 15; v_call: TRBV7-3; j_call: TRBJ2-2; d_call: TRBD2; cdr3_aa: CASSSLAGGTGELFF
cdr3_length: 17; v_call: TRBV14; j_call: TRBJ1-2; d_call: NA; cdr3_aa: CASSQDPEGVATNGYTF
cdr3_length: 17; v_call: TRBV6-1; j_call: TRBJ2-7; d_call: TRBD1; cdr3_aa: CASSEVSPDRTTYEQYF
cdr3_length: 14; v_call: TRBV15; j_call: TRBJ2-7; d_call: TRBD1; cdr3_aa: CATSIDRGDYEQYF
cdr3_length: 15; v_call: TRBV29-1; j_call: TRBJ2-5; d_call: NA; cdr3_aa: CSAPRYSGTQETQYF
cdr3_length: 13; v_call: TRBV25-1; j_call: TRBJ1-1; d_call: NA; cdr3_aa: CASSITGSTEAFF